These 32 T cell receptor beta chains share one sample of origin, sequenced in a study of T cells after yellow fever vaccination. TCRdb called the 5' RACE reads again in MiXCR, with one record for every CDR3 protein. There are 30,000 or so distinct CDR3 sequences in the sample; roughly 6.1% occur only once, and 25% lies in the top ten. The sequencing used PBMCs, either bulk or a sorted T-cell subset (CD4+, CD8+, memory, or dextramer-sorted; not recorded which), collected on the day of the yellow fever booster vaccination. Receptor source: a man aged 25-45 years who received the YFV17D yellow fever vaccine.

This clonotype has ten or more counts. The genes are TRBV4-3 and TRBJ2-3, with D possibly matching TRBD2 (6 bases). The V end lost 1 base, the J end lost 4 bases, and 15 bases lay between the germline ends. The CDR3 runs 16 residues. Germline V gives CDR1 LGHNA, CDR2 YSLEER. CDR3 coding DNA: TGCGCCAGCAGCCAAGGGACGCGGGGCTCCTCAGATACGCAGTATTTT. Its translation is CASSQGTRGSSDTQYF.

This clonotype was counted ten times or more. V usage is TRBV12-3 or TRBV12-4 and J usage is TRBJ2-3; 8 nucleotides align to TRBD2. Trimming at V came to 5 bases and at J to 3 bases, leaving 13 bases not matched to a gene. The CDR3 is 17 amino acids. The DNA for the CDR3 is TGTGCCAGCAGTACCACATTACTAGCGGTTGTAACAGATACGCAGTATTTT. Translation gives CASSTTLLAVVTDTQYF.

The V gene is TRBV6-5, the J gene TRBJ1-5; perhaps TRBD1 as D (5 bases). CDR1 is MNHEY and CDR2 is SVGAGI in the germline V gene. There are 14 residues in the CDR3. V was cut by 0 bases and J by 7 bases, with 10 bases left in between. CDR3 DNA: TGTGCCAGCAGTTACTCCCAGGGAGGCCAGCCCCAGCATTTT. This sequence encodes CASSYSQGGQPQHF.

This clonotype was seen repeatedly, ten times or more. The gene calls are TRBV19 and TRBJ1-1; 8 bases map to TRBD1. V trimming: 0 bases; J trimming: 7 bases; junction bases outside the gene matches: 10. The CDR3 runs to 16 residues. CDR1 is LNHDA, CDR2 SQIVND, per germline (reference sequence). The DNA for the CDR3 is TGTGCCAGTAGTATAGACCCGACAGGGGCGGATCTTGAAGCTTTCTTT. This codes for CASSIDPTGADLEAFF.

This clonotype has only a few counts. V gene TRBV20-1 combines with J gene TRBJ2-6, with D uncertain. Trimming stripped 1 base from V and 0 bases from J, with 7 bases between. The CDR3 is made up of 15 amino acids. Germline V CDR1 and CDR2: DFQATT, SNEGSKA (reference sequence). The CDR3 coding sequence is TGCAGTGCTAGAGCTGGAGTCTCTGGGGCCAACGTCCTGACTTTC. Translating it yields CSARAGVSGANVLTF.

This clonotype has a count of ten or more. The rearrangement uses TRBV20-1 and TRBJ2-5, with D unresolved. Per germline, CDR1 DFQATT and CDR2 SNEGSKA (reference sequence). The CDR3 is 13 residues long. The V end was cut by 3 bases, the J end by 2 bases, with 10 bases between. CDR3: CSASDGPQETQYF. The CDR3 coding sequence is TGCAGTGCTAGTGACGGGCCTCAAGAGACCCAGTACTTC.

This clonotype showed up just a few times. The V gene is TRBV6-2 or TRBV6-3, the J gene TRBJ2-7; 14 bases agree with TRBD2. CDR3 length: 16 amino acids. Losses at the gene ends were 6 bases for V and 1 base for J; bases not matched to a gene: 5. The V gene's germline CDR1 is MNHEY and CDR2 SVGEGT. The CDR3 nucleotides are TGTGCCAGCAGGCCCGGGACTAGCGGGAGATCCTACGAGCAGTACTTC. Amino acids: CASRPGTSGRSYEQYF.

This clonotype was picked up many times. The chain links TRBV10-3 to TRBJ2-6; D not resolved. CDR3 size: 15 residues. Germline CDR1 reads ENHRY; CDR2 reads SYGVKD. V lost 4 bases and J lost 2, with 9 bases in between. DNA of the CDR3: TGTGCCATCAGTGGGAATATAGCTGGGGCCAACGTCCTGACTTTC. Amino acid sequence: CAISGNIAGANVLTF.

The gene calls are TRBV5-4 and TRBJ2-1, with D tentatively TRBD2 (5 bases). CDR3 length: 14 amino acids. CDR1 and CDR2 (germline): SGHNT, YYREEE (reference sequence). V was pared by 4 bases and J by 4 bases, with 12 bases between. The CDR3 nucleotides read TGTGCCAGCAGCCCGGGAAGCCGTTACAATGAGCAGTTCTTC. The encoded protein is CASSPGSRYNEQFF.

This clonotype occurred many times. This chain uses TRBV12-5 with TRBJ2-2; 7 bases match TRBD2. V shed 1 base, J shed 1 base, and the junction held 6 bases outside the gene matches. CDR3 length equals 17 residues. Germline loops: CDR1 LGHNT, CDR2 FRNRAP. The CDR3 DNA reads TGTGCTAGTGGTTTGGCCCGGGGAGGGATGAACACCGGGGAGCTGTTTTTT. Protein sequence: CASGLARGGMNTGELFF.

There are many counts of this clonotype. The chain uses TRBV20-1 and TRBJ1-5; D uncertain. Germline CDR1 reads DFQATT; CDR2 reads SNEGSKA (reference sequence). The CDR3 spans 12 residues. Trimming took 2 bases from V and 5 from J, leaving 7 bases between them. CDR3 DNA: TGCAGTGCTAGACCGCCCTATCAGCCCCAGCATTTT. Protein: CSARPPYQPQHF.

The V gene is TRBV12-3 or TRBV12-4, the J gene TRBJ2-1, with D perhaps being TRBD1 or TRBD2 (5 bases each). The CDR3 is 13 amino acids. Trimming stripped 6 bases from V and 4 bases from J, with 10 bases between. The CDR3 reads CASRRDVYNEQFF. The CDR3 nucleotides read TGTGCCAGCAGGAGGGACGTTTACAATGAGCAGTTCTTC.

The rearrangement links TRBV6-4 to TRBJ2-1, with 10 bases matching TRBD2. The ends lost 4 bases at V and 7 bases at J; junction bases unmatched: 7. Germline lookup yields CDR1 MRHNA and CDR2 SNTAGT. The CDR3 runs to 15 residues. CDR3 nucleotide sequence: TGTGCCAGCAGTGTTGCTAGCGGGAGCGGGAATGAGCAGTTCTTC. Its protein product is CASSVASGSGNEQFF.

This clonotype showed up many times. The chain uses TRBV15 and TRBJ2-7, with TRBD2 identical over 13 bases. The CDR3 runs to 17 residues. Trimming removed 1 base from V and 3 bases from J; junction bases left unmatched: 6. Germline values: CDR1 LNHNV, CDR2 YYDKDF (reference sequence). The DNA of the CDR3 is TGTGCCACCAGCAGAGGAATCGGGACTAGCGGGAACTACGAGCAGTACTTC. Encoded protein: CATSRGIGTSGNYEQYF. The full variable domain, its missing parts supplied by reference TRBV15 and TRBJ2-7, is DAMVIQNPRYQVTQFGKPVTLSCSQTLNHNVMYWYQQKSSQAPKLLFHYYDKDFNNEADTPDNFQSRRPNTSFCFLDIRSPGLGDTAMYLCATSRGIGTSGNYEQYFGPGTRLTVT.

A note on this clonotype: Just one base apart from a much larger clone, this may be a read error. The V gene is TRBV2, the J gene TRBJ1-1, with D unclear. CDR3 length: 11 residues. The V gene's germline CDR1 is SNHLY and CDR2 FYNNEI. The V gene lost 4 bases and the J gene lost 4 bases, with 4 bases spanning the gap. CDR3 DNA sequence: TGTGCCAGCAGTGGTCCCACTGAAGCTTTCTTT. As protein: CASSGPTEAFF.

The chain combines TRBV10-2 with TRBJ2-3; TRBD1 matches at 9 bases. Per the germline V gene, CDR1 is WSHSY and CDR2 is SAAADI. V dropped 5 bases and J dropped 4; count of bases not matched to a gene: 4. This CDR3 contains 14 residues. Here the CDR3 reads CASSRDRDADTQYF. Written as DNA, the CDR3 is TGCGCCAGCAGTCGGGACAGGGACGCAGATACGCAGTATTTT.

Many counts were recorded for this clonotype. The chain uses TRBV7-2 and TRBJ2-3; 9 positions agree with TRBD2. This CDR3 contains 15 residues. Germline CDR1 reads SGHTA; CDR2 reads FQGNSA. V lost 5 bases and J lost 2; bases outside the gene matches: 5. In DNA form, the CDR3 reads TGTGCCAGCAGCCCCGCGGGAGGGCCCACAGATACGCAGTATTTT. Protein: CASSPAGGPTDTQYF.

This clonotype was seen many times. The chain employs TRBV9 and TRBJ1-2; the D is unclear. The V gene's germline CDR1 is SGDLS and CDR2 YYNGEE. The CDR3 is 14 amino acids. Trimming left V 0 bases short and J 0 bases short, with 6 bases between. CDR3 in amino acids: CASSVGVSNYGYTF. The CDR3 nucleotides are TGTGCCAGCAGCGTAGGAGTCTCTAACTATGGCTACACCTTC.

This clonotype is labeled as medium-sized. The chain links TRBV5-6 to TRBJ2-7; 7 positions agree with TRBD2. CDR1 and CDR2 from the germline V gene are SGHDT and YYEEEE. This CDR3 region has 14 residues. The ends lost 4 bases at V and 3 bases at J; junction bases unmatched: 7. The CDR3 reads CASSPTGLRYEQYF. The CDR3 DNA reads TGTGCCAGCAGCCCGACGGGACTACGCTACGAGCAGTACTTC. Filled out from reference TRBV5-6 and TRBJ2-7, the complete variable domain reads DAGVTQSPTHLIKTRGQQVTLRCSPKSGHDTVSWYQQALGQGPQFIFQYYEEEERQRGNFPDRFSGHQFPNYSSELNVNALLLGDSALYLCASSPTGLRYEQYFGPGTRLTVT.

This clonotype turned up a few times. The gene calls are TRBV7-2 and TRBJ1-5; a weak D match, TRBD1 (5 bases). V lost 1 base and J lost 3, with 10 bases in between. CDR3 size: 15 residues. Germline-derived CDR1 and CDR2 are SGHTA and FQGNSA. The CDR3 region is CASSLDKGFNQPQHF. CDR3 bases: TGTGCCAGCAGCTTAGACAAGGGGTTCAATCAGCCCCAGCATTTT.

This clonotype was found a few times. The chain employs TRBV5-1 and TRBJ2-3; D not certain. V lost 0 bases and J 0 bases, leaving 14 bases between the germline ends. Germline CDR1 is SGHRS and CDR2 is YFSETQ. The CDR3 is made up of 17 amino acids. The CDR3 DNA reads as TGCGCCAGCAGCTTGGAATTTTCGGCGCGCAGCACAGATACGCAGTATTTT. Translated, it gives CASSLEFSARSTDTQYF.

The chain is built from TRBV13 and TRBJ1-3, with D uncertain. This CDR3 is 11 amino acids long. Trimming shortened V by 5 bases and J by 3 bases, and 2 bases separated the two germline ends. Germline V lookup: CDR1 PRHDT, CDR2 FYEKMQ (reference sequence). Here the CDR3 reads CASSLGNTIYF. In DNA form, the CDR3 reads TGTGCCAGCAGCCTTGGAAACACCATATATTTT.

This clonotype is medium-sized in the sample. The chain joins TRBV10-3 to TRBJ2-3, with 11 bases aligning to TRBD2. Trimming at V came to 6 bases and at J to 2 bases, leaving 7 bases not matched to a gene. The CDR3 consists of 16 residues. Germline V CDR1 and CDR2: ENHRY, SYGVKD. Written as DNA, the CDR3 is TGTGCCATCAGCCTAGCGGGAGGATCTAACACAGATACGCAGTATTTT. This gives the protein CAISLAGGSNTDTQYF.

This clonotype was seen repeatedly, ten times or more. V usage is TRBV7-9 and J usage is TRBJ1-5, with no clear D. The germline CDR1 and CDR2 sequences are SEHNR and FQNEAQ (reference sequence). The CDR3 totals 15 residues. With 1 base removed from V and 6 bases from J, the gap between germline ends came to 13 bases. The CDR3 coding sequence is TGTGCCAGCAGCTTAGGTCATGGTGAGGGTCAGCCCCAGCATTTT. Its protein product is CASSLGHGEGQPQHF.

This clonotype was seen ten or more times. The chain has TRBV18 and TRBJ2-7; the D gene is possibly TRBD1 (7 bases). The length of the CDR3 is 12 residues. Germline CDR1 and CDR2: KGHSH and LQKENI. V lost 3 bases to trimming and J lost 12 bases, with 15 bases between them. The CDR3 reads CASSPPTGEVYF. The CDR3 DNA sequence: TGTGCCAGCTCACCCCCCACAGGGGAGGTGTACTTC.

Ten or more counts support this clonotype. This rearrangement joins TRBV4-1 to TRBJ2-7; 8 bases map to TRBD2. Trimming at V came to 4 bases and at J to 4 bases, leaving 9 bases not matched to a gene. The CDR3 length is 15 residues. The germline V gene encodes CDR1 MGHRA and CDR2 YSYEKL. DNA of the CDR3: TGCGCCAGCAGCCGGATAACAGCGGGAGCATACGAGCAGTACTTC. This encodes CASSRITAGAYEQYF.

This clonotype was counted many times. The chain joins TRBV9 to TRBJ2-3; TRBD2 aligns across 8 bases. J gave up 2 bases and V 1 base, and 6 bases lay outside the gene matches. The CDR3 spans 16 residues. Germline assignment: CDR1 SGDLS and CDR2 YYNGEE. As DNA, the CDR3 is TGTGCCAGCAGCGTATCCCCGGGGGGGCTCACAGATACGCAGTATTTT. Translated, it gives CASSVSPGGLTDTQYF.

There are a few counts of this clonotype. The chain links TRBV7-9 to TRBJ1-5; 8 positions match TRBD1. Germline-derived CDR1 and CDR2 are SEHNR and FQNEAQ (reference sequence). The junction had 6 bases not matched to a gene; V was cut back by 5 bases and J by 6 bases. The CDR3 sequence is 14 residues long. In DNA, the CDR3 is TGTGCCAGCAGCCGCGGACAGGGAGGTCAGCCCCAGCATTTT. Its translation: CASSRGQGGQPQHF.

The CDR3: CASNQGQHHQPQHF. The CDR3 DNA reads as TGTGCCAGCAACCAGGGACAGCATCATCAGCCCCAGCATTTT. This chain connects TRBV5-4 to TRBJ1-5, with TRBD1 identical over 7 bases. Germline CDR1 SGHNT, CDR2 YYREEE (reference sequence). The CDR3 is made up of 14 amino acids. J gave up 5 bases and V 6 bases, and 8 bases lay outside the gene matches.

The sample holds many counts of this clonotype. The chain joins TRBV20-1 to TRBJ2-3; D might be TRBD2 (6 bases). Germline V CDR1 and CDR2: DFQATT, SNEGSKA (reference sequence). V dropped 3 bases and J dropped 6 bases, with 19 bases sitting between them. The CDR3 extends over 15 amino acids. This chain's CDR3 is CSASGRENSRDTQYF. CDR3 in DNA: TGCAGTGCTAGTGGCCGGGAGAACAGTAGGGATACGCAGTATTTT.

This clonotype has just a few counts. The gene calls are TRBV7-9 and TRBJ2-2; D perhaps matches TRBD2 (5 bases). Per the germline V gene, CDR1 is SEHNR and CDR2 is FQNEAQ (reference sequence). The V end was cut by 2 bases, the J end by 5 bases, with 9 bases between. The CDR3 contains 14 residues. The CDR3 region has the DNA TGTGCCAGCAGCTTACAGGCGGGTACCGGGGAGCTGTTTTTT. Translating it yields CASSLQAGTGELFF.

The J gene is TRBJ2-1, the V gene TRBV3-1; 9 bases map to TRBD2. The CDR3 sequence is 13 residues long. Germline CDR1 LGHDT, CDR2 YNNKEL (reference sequence). V lost 0 bases, J lost 14 bases, and 5 bases stayed unmatched. The CDR3 here is CASSQEGGRGKFF. Here the CDR3 DNA reads TGTGCCAGCAGCCAAGAGGGCGGGAGGGGGAAGTTCTTC.